Listed below are T cell receptor beta chains from one sample, sequenced in a study of regulatory T cells in long-lasting Graves disease. TCRdb processed the multiplex PCR reads anew with MiXCR; each CDR3 protein has one entry. In the table there are 300,000 to 400,000 distinct CDR3 sequences, 15% to 20% of which are singletons. Here the sequenced sample was peripheral blood mononuclear cells (PBMCs), taken at new diagnosis, from a patient treated with antithyroid drugs. The origin of the receptors is a female donor with Graves disease. CDR3s include the opening cysteine and the closing phenylalanine or tryptophan. The D gene is left open where the match is weak. Size is stated for part of the rows, as once, few or many counts, or as a class when the clone is expanded.

V	J	D	size	CDR3	DNA
TRBV5-1	TRBJ2-3	NA	many	CASSLDHPDTQYF	TGCGCCAGCAGCTTAGACCATCCAGATACGCAGTATTTT
TRBV6-1	TRBJ1-2	NA	many	CASSPPDRSYGYTF	TGTGCCAGCAGCCCCCCGGACAGATCCTATGGCTACACCTTC
TRBV3-1	TRBJ1-6	NA	many	CASSLETANSPLHF	TGTGCCAGCAGCCTCGAAACGGCTAATTCACCCCTCCACTTT
TRBV27	TRBJ2-2	NA	many	CASSSPVEITGELFF	TGTGCCAGCAGTTCCCCTGTGGAGATCACCGGGGAGCTGTTTTTT
TRBV3-1	TRBJ2-5	NA	many	CASSQEETQYF	TGTGCCAGCAGCCAAGAAGAGACCCAGTACTTC
TRBV27	TRBJ2-7	TRBD1	many	CASSSGQGMFYEQYF	TGTGCCAGCAGTTCGGGACAGGGGATGTTCTACGAGCAGTACTTC
TRBV12-3/TRBV12-4	TRBJ2-3	NA	many	CASSLLPRTDTQYF	TGTGCCAGCAGTTTGCTGCCTCGCACAGATACGCAGTATTTT
TRBV12-3/TRBV12-4	TRBJ2-7	TRBD2	many	CASRRGTSGGSSYEQYF	TGTGCCAGCAGAAGAGGGACTAGCGGGGGTAGCTCCTACGAGCAGTACTTC
TRBV29-1	TRBJ2-3	TRBD1	many	CSVALTGGITDTQYF	TGCAGCGTGGCACTTACAGGGGGCATCACAGATACGCAGTATTTT
TRBV2	TRBJ2-7	TRBD2	many	CASSEELWTSGRSAQYF	TGTGCCAGCAGTGAAGAGTTGTGGACTAGCGGGAGGAGCGCGCAGTACTTC
TRBV3-1	TRBJ2-1	NA	many	CASSQEGSSYNEQFF	TGTGCCAGCAGCCAAGAGGGTAGCTCCTACAATGAGCAGTTCTTC
TRBV6-5	TRBJ2-5	NA	NA	CASRYPAGYETQYF	TGTGCCAGCAGGTACCCTGCCGGGTATGAGACCCAGTACTTC
TRBV12-3/TRBV12-4	TRBJ2-3	NA	NA	CASREPTQYF	TGTGCCAGCAGAGAGCCTACGCAGTATTTT
TRBV28	TRBJ2-1	TRBD2	many	CASSLLIWASGLKAYNEQFF	TGTGCCAGCAGTTTATTGATTTGGGCTAGCGGTCTGAAGGCCTACAATGAGCAGTTCTTC
TRBV6-2/TRBV6-3	TRBJ1-1	NA	NA	CASRLGRLNTEAFF	TGTGCCAGCAGACTTGGACGGTTGAACACTGAAGCTTTCTTT
TRBV29-1	TRBJ2-7	NA	many	CSVAGLLGYEQYF	TGCAGCGTTGCGGGGCTCCTCGGATACGAGCAGTACTTC
TRBV5-1	TRBJ2-1	TRBD1	many	CASSLGTGADYAHEQFF	TGCGCCAGCAGCCTCGGGACAGGCGCGGACTATGCTCATGAGCAGTTCTTC
TRBV11-2	TRBJ2-1	NA	many	CASSWSAGSTSNEQFF	TGTGCCAGCAGCTGGTCGGCTGGCAGTACTTCCAATGAGCAGTTCTTC
TRBV2	TRBJ1-2	NA	many	CASSPRGSYGYTF	TGTGCCAGCAGTCCCAGGGGATCCTATGGCTACACCTTC
TRBV2	TRBJ1-2	NA	many	CASIKDMVSTYGYTF	TGTGCCAGCATCAAGGATATGGTCTCTACGTATGGCTACACCTTC
TRBV29-1	TRBJ1-3	NA	NA	CSVARLSGNTIYF	TGCAGCGTTGCCAGGTTGAGTGGAAACACCATATATTTT
TRBV9	TRBJ1-1	TRBD1	many	CASSVTGTANTEAFF	TGTGCCAGCAGCGTGACTGGGACAGCCAACACTGAAGCTTTCTTT
TRBV7-8	TRBJ1-4	TRBD1	many	CASSAGQGFEKLFF	TGTGCCAGCAGTGCGGGACAGGGATTTGAAAAACTGTTTTTT
TRBV6-1	TRBJ2-7	NA	many	CASSVQGTPPYEQYF	TGTGCCAGCAGTGTCCAGGGGACTCCTCCCTACGAGCAGTACTTC
TRBV30	TRBJ2-3	NA	many	CARKGAGADTQYF	TGTGCCCGCAAAGGGGCAGGGGCAGATACGCAGTATTTT
TRBV6-5	TRBJ2-1	TRBD2	NA	CASSYGASGNNEQFF	TGTGCCAGCAGTTACGGGGCTAGCGGAAACAATGAGCAGTTCTTC
TRBV12-5	TRBJ2-5	TRBD2	many	CASGSTLGLAGSEETQYF	TGTGCTAGTGGTTCAACCCTAGGACTAGCGGGATCGGAAGAGACCCAGTACTTC
TRBV11-2	TRBJ1-2	NA	many	CASSPLPLRTVNYGYTF	TGTGCCAGCAGCCCTCTTCCTCTTCGGACAGTTAACTATGGCTACACCTTC
TRBV30	TRBJ2-1	TRBD1	few	CTWSVRGDRGGREQFF	TGTACCTGGAGTGTACGTGGAGACAGGGGGGGCCGTGAGCAGTTCTTC
TRBV6-1	TRBJ2-1	TRBD1	many	CASNTGGSYNEQFF	TGTGCCAGCAATACAGGGGGCTCCTACAATGAGCAGTTCTTC
TRBV28	TRBJ2-1	TRBD2	many	CASSFAASGRNEQFF	TGTGCCAGCAGTTTTGCGGCTAGCGGGAGGAATGAGCAGTTCTTC
TRBV5-1	TRBJ2-7	TRBD2	few	CASSLVAGDYEQYF	TGCGCCAGCAGCTTGGTAGCGGGAGACTACGAGCAGTACTTC
TRBV19	TRBJ2-2	NA	NA	CASSPGTGLRAGELFF	TGTGCCAGTAGCCCGGGGACTGGGTTGAGGGCCGGGGAGCTGTTTTTT
TRBV18	TRBJ1-5	NA	many	CASTQDFGRVGNQPQHF	TGTGCCAGCACGCAAGACTTCGGCAGGGTGGGCAATCAGCCCCAGCATTTT
TRBV30	TRBJ2-7	NA	many	CAWSRGSPDEQYF	TGTGCCTGGAGTCGGGGGAGTCCCGACGAGCAGTACTTC
TRBV12-3/TRBV12-4	TRBJ2-1	NA	many	CASSLAGPKSSYNEQFF	TGTGCCAGCAGTTTAGCAGGGCCAAAGAGCTCCTACAATGAGCAGTTCTTC
TRBV10-3	TRBJ2-2	TRBD2	many	CAIKGLANTGELFF	TGTGCCATCAAAGGACTAGCGAACACCGGGGAGCTGTTTTTT
TRBV29-1	TRBJ2-1	TRBD2	many	CSVVLAGNNEQFF	TGCAGCGTTGTACTAGCGGGAAACAATGAGCAGTTCTTC
TRBV24-1	TRBJ2-5	NA	many	CATSDPGAQETQYF	TGTGCCACCAGTGATCCGGGTGCCCAAGAGACCCAGTACTTC
TRBV2	TRBJ1-2	TRBD1	NA	CASSLHLRDRPYGYTF	TGTGCCAGCAGCCTGCACCTCCGGGACAGGCCCTATGGCTACACCTTC
TRBV20-1	TRBJ1-4	NA	NA	CSAFTNEKLFF	TGCAGTGCTTTTACCAATGAAAAACTGTTTTTT
TRBV5-1	TRBJ2-5	TRBD2	NA	CASSSQTSGTQETQYF	TGCGCCAGCAGCTCTCAGACTAGCGGGACCCAAGAGACCCAGTACTTC
TRBV6-2/TRBV6-3	TRBJ1-6	TRBD1	NA	CASSGSTGTGASPLHF	TGTGCCAGCAGTGGCTCCACTGGGACAGGGGCTTCACCCCTCCACTTT
TRBV2	TRBJ2-7	TRBD2	NA	CASSGALTSVYEQYF	TGTGCCAGCAGTGGAGCGCTGACTAGCGTTTACGAGCAGTACTTC
TRBV7-9	TRBJ2-5	NA	many	CASSLVGRGRQETQYF	TGTGCCAGCAGCTTAGTGGGCAGGGGAAGACAAGAGACCCAGTACTTC
TRBV5-4	TRBJ1-1	NA	NA	CASSYGTENTEAFF	TGTGCCAGCAGCTATGGGACGGAGAACACTGAAGCTTTCTTT
TRBV15	TRBJ2-6	NA	many	CATSRGPVQGTHSGANVLTF	TGTGCCACCAGCAGAGGCCCCGTTCAGGGGACCCACTCTGGGGCCAACGTCCTGACTTTC
TRBV28	TRBJ1-5	NA	many	CASSTASNQPQHF	TGTGCCAGCAGCACTGCTAGCAATCAGCCCCAGCATTTT
TRBV28	TRBJ1-5	NA	NA	CASRQTENQPQHF	TGTGCCAGCAGACAGACGGAGAATCAGCCCCAGCATTTT
TRBV6-1	TRBJ1-2	NA	NA	CASRRTEDYGYTF	TGTGCCAGTCGGCGCACGGAGGACTATGGCTACACCTTC
TRBV9	TRBJ2-5	NA	NA	CASSHPGRKETQYF	TGTGCCAGCAGCCACCCGGGACGCAAAGAGACCCAGTACTTC
TRBV20-1	TRBJ2-6	NA	NA	CSARDSLGAPSGANVLTF	TGCAGTGCTAGAGATTCCCTAGGCGCCCCCTCTGGGGCCAACGTCCTGACTTTC
TRBV7-9	TRBJ2-7	TRBD2	NA	CASSLVALLAGGIDEQYF	TGTGCCAGCAGCTTAGTAGCCTTACTAGCGGGAGGTATTGACGAGCAGTACTTC